These 15 T cell receptor beta chains originate from one sample sequenced in a study of T cells in Graves' hyperthyroidism and ophthalmopathy. Researchers amplified the TCR beta CDR3 regions from RNA transcripts. The HTBI primer set served for first-round RT-PCR of the TCR CDR3. One entry per CDR3 protein, called by TCRdb with MiXCR from the multiplex PCR reads. Of 300,000 to 450,000 distinct CDR3 sequences listed, around 14% are singletons. Sequenced material: blood. All receptors derive from a woman in her fifties or sixties with Graves' hyperthyroidism.

This clonotype was picked up a small number of times. The chain has TRBV19 and TRBJ1-5; TRBD1 might be the D (5 bases). Germline CDR1 is LNHDA and CDR2 is SQIVND (reference sequence). Trimming removed 1 base from V and 4 bases from J, with 11 bases in between. The CDR3 has 15 residues. CDR3 residues: CASSIGQGLNQPQHF. CDR3 bases: TGTGCCAGTAGTATAGGTCAGGGACTAAATCAGCCCCAGCATTTT.

This clonotype was counted ten times or more. The genes are TRBV28 and TRBJ2-2, with D perhaps assigned TRBD1 or TRBD2 (5 bases each). Germline loops: CDR1 MDHEN, CDR2 SYDVKM. Trimming removed 6 bases from V and 3 bases from J, with 11 bases in between. CDR3 size: 14 residues. The CDR3 sequence is CASSGDLDTGELFF. CDR3 in DNA: TGTGCCAGCAGCGGGGACCTCGACACCGGGGAGCTGTTTTTT.

The chain combines TRBV27 with TRBJ2-5; the D is unclear. V lost 2 bases and J 6 bases, leaving 10 bases between the germline ends. The germline V gene has CDR1 MNHEY and CDR2 SMNVEV (reference sequence). The CDR3 is made up of 13 amino acids. DNA for the CDR3: TGTGCCAGCAGTTTACAGATAGGGAAGACCCAGTACTTC. The encoded protein is CASSLQIGKTQYF.

This clonotype appeared many times. The V and J genes are TRBV7-2 and TRBJ2-5, with D possibly being TRBD1 or TRBD2 (5 bases each). Germline V gene data show CDR1 as SGHTA and CDR2 as FQGNSA. V gave up 3 bases and J gave up 1 base, with 9 bases separating them. The CDR3 totals 14 residues. The CDR3 loop is CASSFGGLQETQYF. Written as DNA, the CDR3 is TGTGCCAGCAGCTTTGGGGGTCTCCAAGAGACCCAGTACTTC.

This clonotype was seen a handful of times. The chain joins TRBV5-1 to TRBJ1-4; D gene ambiguous. V dropped 1 base and J dropped 4 bases, with 8 bases sitting between them. The germline V gene encodes CDR1 SGHRS and CDR2 YFSETQ. The CDR3 totals 14 residues. CDR3 sequence: CASSLNGNNEKLFF. The CDR3 nucleotides read TGCGCCAGCAGCTTGAACGGAAATAATGAAAAACTGTTTTTT.

The sample holds a few counts of this clonotype. One base away lies a much larger clone, so this may be a sequencing read error. The chain combines TRBV2 with TRBJ1-1, with D possibly matching TRBD1 (6 bases). The CDR3 covers 13 residues. Trimming stripped 4 bases from V and 7 bases from J, with 13 bases between. Germline V gene data show CDR1 as SNHLY and CDR2 as FYNNEI. The chain's CDR3 is CASSVAGTIEAFF. Here the CDR3 DNA reads TGTGCCAGCAGTGTGGCCGGGACAATTGAAGCTTTCTTT.

This clonotype was seen only once. The chain links TRBV27 to TRBJ1-5, with TRBD1 as a possible D gene (5 bases). This CDR3 is built from 18 residues. Looked up from germline, CDR1 is MNHEY and CDR2 is SMNVEV (reference sequence). V was clipped by 0 bases and J by 0 bases, with 15 bases between them. The CDR3 here is CASSLSRGVGGSNQPQHF. As DNA, the CDR3 is TGTGCCAGCAGTTTATCGAGGGGCGTTGGGGGTAGCAATCAGCCCCAGCATTTT.

This chain uses TRBV5-1 with TRBJ2-2; D may be TRBD2 (6 bases). V lost 0 bases and J lost 5, with 11 bases in between. CDR3 length equals 15 residues. In germline, CDR1 is SGHRS, CDR2 YFSETQ. In nucleotides, the CDR3 is TGCGCCAGCAGCTTGGCCTCTGCGGGGACCGGGGAGCTGTTTTTT. It specifies CASSLASAGTGELFF.

This clonotype was found a few times. V and J are TRBV15 and TRBJ1-3, with D hard to call. There are 16 residues in the CDR3. Germline assignment: CDR1 LNHNV and CDR2 YYDKDF (reference sequence). V was shortened by 1 base and J by 0 bases, with 10 bases between the two germline ends. The CDR3 reads CATSRATRNSGNTIYF. The CDR3 DNA follows: TGTGCCACCAGCAGAGCGACACGCAACTCTGGAAACACCATATATTTT.

This clonotype was recorded many times. The rearrangement uses TRBV5-1 and TRBJ1-2; TRBD1 matches 9 bases. The CDR3 has 15 residues. CDR1 is SGHRS and CDR2 is YFSETQ in the germline V gene. With 0 bases clipped from V and 2 bases from J, the junction kept 2 bases outside the gene matches. CDR3 loop: CASSLGGQGNYGYTF. The CDR3 DNA sequence: TGCGCCAGCAGCTTGGGGGGACAGGGAAACTATGGCTACACCTTC.

This clonotype was recorded many times. The chain uses TRBV18 and TRBJ1-1; TRBD1 is a possible D gene (5 bases). There are 13 residues in the CDR3. CDR1 KGHSH and CDR2 LQKENI come from the germline V gene. V lost 6 bases, J lost 1 base, and 9 bases lay in between. The CDR3 DNA sequence: TGTGCCAGCTCCCGACAGCAGAACACTGAAGCTTTCTTT. Translation: CASSRQQNTEAFF.

Ten or more counts support this clonotype. V and J are TRBV7-3 and TRBJ2-1, with TRBD2 identical over 10 bases. Trimming cost V 4 bases and J 5 bases; bases outside gene matches: 5. This CDR3 spans 15 amino acids. CDR1 and CDR2 (germline): SGHTA, FQGTGA. CDR3 protein: CASSSPGTSDNEQFF. The CDR3 coding sequence is TGTGCCAGCAGCTCGCCCGGGACTAGCGACAATGAGCAGTTCTTC.

On this clonotype itself: Possible read error: a much larger clone is one base away. The V call is TRBV18, the J call TRBJ1-1, with D maybe TRBD1 (5 bases). Germline V lookup: CDR1 KGHSH, CDR2 LQKENI. Deletions cut 0 bases from V and 6 bases from J, with 11 bases between. The CDR3 spans 14 residues. The CDR3 DNA reads as TGTGCCAGCTCACCACCCAACAGGCGGCCTGAAGCTTTCTTT. This encodes CASSPPNRRPEAFF. Looking up the rest from reference TRBV18 and TRBJ1-1 gives the full variable domain: NAGVMQNPRHLVRRRGQEARLRCSPMKGHSHVYWYRQLPEEGLKFMVYLQKENIIDESGMPKERFSAEFPKEGPSILRIQQVVRGDSAAYFCASSPPNRRPEAFFGQGTRLTVV.

Comment on this clonotype: No DNA is shown, since the ends of the CDR3 on it are uncertain; the CDR3 is the one TCRdb lists. This rearrangement joins TRBV11-2 to TRBJ2-7; TRBD2 was called by the table and not checked on the DNA. The CDR3 totals 20 residues, both ends included. Germline V gene sequence: CDR1 SGHAT, CDR2 FQNNGV. CDR3: CASSFYICSARGGSANEQYF.

This clonotype showed up many times. This chain links TRBV18 with TRBJ2-7; 10 bases fit TRBD1. V shed 5 bases and J 1 base; nucleotides not matched to a gene: 5. CDR3 length: 15 residues. Germline CDR1 and CDR2: KGHSH and LQKENI. The CDR3 loop is CASSAGTGVSYEQYF. The CDR3 DNA follows: TGTGCCAGCTCAGCCGGGACAGGGGTTTCCTACGAGCAGTACTTC.